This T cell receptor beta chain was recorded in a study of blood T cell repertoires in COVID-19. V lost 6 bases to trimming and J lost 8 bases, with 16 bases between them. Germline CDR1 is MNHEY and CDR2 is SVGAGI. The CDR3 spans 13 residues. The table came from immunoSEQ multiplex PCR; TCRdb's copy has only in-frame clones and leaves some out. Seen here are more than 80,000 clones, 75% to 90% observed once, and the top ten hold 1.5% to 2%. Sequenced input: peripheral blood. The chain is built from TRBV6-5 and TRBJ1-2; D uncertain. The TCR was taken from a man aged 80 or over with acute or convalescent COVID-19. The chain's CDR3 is CASSLGVSRGYTF. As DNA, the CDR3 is TGTGCCAGCAGCCTCGGGGTCTCCCGGGGCTACACCTTC.